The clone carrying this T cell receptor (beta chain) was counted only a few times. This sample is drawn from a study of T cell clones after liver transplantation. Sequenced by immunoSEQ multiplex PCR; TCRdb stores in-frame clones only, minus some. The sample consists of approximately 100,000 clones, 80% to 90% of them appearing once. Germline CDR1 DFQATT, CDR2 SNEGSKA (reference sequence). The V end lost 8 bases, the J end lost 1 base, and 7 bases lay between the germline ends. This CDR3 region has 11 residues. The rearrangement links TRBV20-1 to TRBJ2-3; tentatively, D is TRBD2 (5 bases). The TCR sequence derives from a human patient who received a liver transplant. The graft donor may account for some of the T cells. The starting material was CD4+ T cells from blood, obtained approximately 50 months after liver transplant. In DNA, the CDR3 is TGCAGTCCGGAGGGCACAGATACGCAGTATTTT. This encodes CSPEGTDTQYF.